This T cell receptor (beta chain) emerged from a study of T cells in Graves' hyperthyroidism and ophthalmopathy. Study findings and constraints: Most thyroid clonotypes expanded above 0.001 appeared in blood too.

The V gene lost 0 bases and the J gene lost 4 bases, with 10 bases spanning the gap. Germline CDR1 is SGDLS and CDR2 is YYNGEE. The CDR3 runs 15 residues. Patients with ophthalmopathy all had a Clinical Activity Score of at least 3, a NOSPECS grade of at least 4 and duration under 3 months. Investigators excluded patients with uncontrolled infection, other autoimmune disease, pregnancy or lactation. Using 9.5 to 10 ml of fresh peripheral blood, PBMCs were prepared. TCR beta CDR3 regions were amplified from RNA transcripts. Using the HTBI primer set, a first-round RT-PCR was run on the TCR CDR3. TCRdb independently ran MiXCR on the multiplex PCR reads; one entry per CDR3 protein. The sample records around 350,000 distinct CDR3 sequences, about 16% being singletons. This clonotype appeared many times. Its antigen remains unknown.

The TCR originated in an older woman with Graves' ophthalmopathy. Sequencing used blood. The chain combines TRBV9 with TRBJ2-2; possibly TRBD2 for D (5 bases). The CDR3 is CASSVAGMSTGELFF. CDR3 DNA: TGTGCCAGCAGCGTAGCGGGAATGAGCACCGGGGAGCTGTTTTTT.